This T cell receptor beta chain comes out of a study of blood T cell repertoires in COVID-19. Study details: Some COVID-19 samples were acute and others convalescent; all came from the United States, Italy and Spain. T cells, B-cell-depleted T cells, or PBMCs supplied cDNA or gDNA.

The CDR3 is 15 residues long. Germline CDR1 reads SGHNT; CDR2 reads YYREEE (reference sequence). J gave up 2 bases and V 3 bases, and 5 bases lay outside the gene matches. Authors' data handling: It was from reference gene primer amplification that nucleated cell counts were estimated. Sequencing used immunoSEQ multiplex PCR; TCRdb keeps in-frame clones, though not all of them. That table supplies the V and J calls and clone size; D and trimming were determined from the DNA. The sample lists about 47,000 clones; approximately 80% were seen once. The specimen sequenced was peripheral blood. The clonotype originates from a woman aged 60 to 75 with acute or convalescent COVID-19. The rearrangement uses TRBV5-4 and TRBJ2-1, with 7 bases matching TRBD1. The CDR3 here is CASSSTGNPYNEQFF. CDR3 nucleotide sequence: TGTGCCAGCAGCTCGACAGGGAACCCCTACAATGAGCAGTTCTTC. The complete variable domain, with remaining parts taken from reference TRBV5-4 and TRBJ2-1, reads ETGVTQSPTHLIKTRGQQVTLRCSSQSGHNTVSWYQQALGQGPQFIFQYYREEENGRGNFPPRFSGLQFPNYSSELNVNALELDDSALYLCASSSTGNPYNEQFFGPGTRLTVL.